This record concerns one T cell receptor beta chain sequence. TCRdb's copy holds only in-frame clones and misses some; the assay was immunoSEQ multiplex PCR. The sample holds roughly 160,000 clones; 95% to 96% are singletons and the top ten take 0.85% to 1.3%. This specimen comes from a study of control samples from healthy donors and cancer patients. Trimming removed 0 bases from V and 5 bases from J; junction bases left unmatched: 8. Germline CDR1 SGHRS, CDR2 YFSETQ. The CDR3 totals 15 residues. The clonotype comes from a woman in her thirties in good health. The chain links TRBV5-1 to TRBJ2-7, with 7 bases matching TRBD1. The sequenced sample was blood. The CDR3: CASSLGPGGADEQYF. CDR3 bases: TGCGCCAGCAGCTTGGGGCCAGGGGGTGCGGACGAGCAGTACTTC.